This T cell receptor beta chain appears in the sequencing data of a study of Ad26.COV2.S vaccination and SARS-CoV-2 variants. Treatment denoted: around 19 received Ad26.COV2.S at low or high dose, single or two shots; five or six received placebo; per-sample allocation not given. Repertoires come from day 63 after the first vaccine or placebo injection. Only in-frame clones appear in the TCRdb table, and some are missing; sequencing was by immunoSEQ multiplex PCR. Altogether 330,000 or so clones are present, 85% to 90% being singletons, with the ten largest covering about 5%. CDR1 and CDR2 (germline): MNHEY, SVGEGT. This CDR3 region has 18 residues. V was pared by 0 bases and J by 0 bases, with 10 bases of the junction left unmatched.

This TCR derives from a person between 18 and 60 years old who received the Ad26.COV2.S COVID-19 vaccine or a placebo. The material sequenced was peripheral blood, taken in a trial of Ad26.COV2.S vaccine versus placebo. J is TRBJ1-1 and V is TRBV6-2 or TRBV6-3; 7 bases are shared with TRBD1. CDR3 nucleotides: TGTGCCAGCAGTTACTCGTTCTTACAGGGGTCCATGAACACTGAAGCTTTCTTT. This translates into CASSYSFLQGSMNTEAFF.